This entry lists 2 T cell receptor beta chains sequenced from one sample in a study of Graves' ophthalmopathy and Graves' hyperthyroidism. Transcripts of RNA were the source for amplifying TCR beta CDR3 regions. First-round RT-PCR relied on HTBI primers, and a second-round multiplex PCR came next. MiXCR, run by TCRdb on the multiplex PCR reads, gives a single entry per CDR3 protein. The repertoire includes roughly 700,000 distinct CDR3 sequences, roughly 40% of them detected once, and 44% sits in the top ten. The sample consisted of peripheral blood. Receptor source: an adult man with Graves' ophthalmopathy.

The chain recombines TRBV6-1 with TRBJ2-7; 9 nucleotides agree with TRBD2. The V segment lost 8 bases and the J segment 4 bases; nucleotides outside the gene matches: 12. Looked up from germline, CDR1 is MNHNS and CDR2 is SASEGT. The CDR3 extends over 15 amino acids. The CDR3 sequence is CASGGGLAGMYEQYF. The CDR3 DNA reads TGTGCCAGCGGCGGCGGGCTAGCGGGAATGTACGAGCAGTACTTC.

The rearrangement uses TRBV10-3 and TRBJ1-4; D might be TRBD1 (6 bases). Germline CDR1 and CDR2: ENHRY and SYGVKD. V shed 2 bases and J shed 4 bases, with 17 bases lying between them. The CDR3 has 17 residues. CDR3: CAISEEGGVFDNEKLFF. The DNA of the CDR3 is TGTGCCATCAGTGAGGAGGGGGGGGTTTTCGATAATGAAAAACTGTTTTTT.